Listed here are 18 T cell receptor beta chains from one sample, sequenced in a study of shared clonotypes between healthy human individuals. Positively selected for CCR7, the CD45RO-negative cells used as naive CD8 cells excluded terminally differentiated effector memory CD45RA+ cells. Profiled with immunoSEQ multiplex PCR; TCRdb holds only in-frame clones, not every one. Here the sample spans about 800,000 clones, roughly 96% being singletons. Material for sequencing was naive CD8+ T cells sorted from blood. The receptor source for this set is a man aged 30 to 39 in good health.

The count of this clone is one. The chain combines TRBV5-4 with TRBJ2-7; 8 nucleotides line up with TRBD1. Germline loops: CDR1 SGHNT, CDR2 YYREEE (reference sequence). The trim removed 1 base at V and 6 bases at J, leaving 12 bases unmatched. The CDR3 length is 16 residues. The CDR3 DNA reads as TGTGCCAGCAGCTTGAACAGGGGGAGGCCGGTGGGCGAGCAGTACTTC. Its protein product is CASSLNRGRPVGEQYF.

V usage is TRBV19 and J usage is TRBJ1-1; no clear D gene. Trimming shortened V by 1 base and J by 1 base, and 7 bases separated the two germline ends. In germline, CDR1 is LNHDA, CDR2 SQIVND (reference sequence). The CDR3 is 14 residues long. The DNA of the CDR3 is TGTGCCAGTAGTATAGTAGCTGCGAACACTGAAGCTTTCTTT. It codes for CASSIVAANTEAFF.

The chain combines TRBV11-2 with TRBJ2-3; D perhaps matches TRBD1 (6 bases). From germline, CDR1 is SGHAT and CDR2 FQNNGV. The length of the CDR3 is 16 residues. Deletions cut 1 base from V and 0 bases from J, with 11 bases between. The CDR3 region is CASSLGGRTSTDTQYF. CDR3 in DNA: TGTGCCAGCAGCTTAGGGGGGCGGACTAGCACAGATACGCAGTATTTT.

The CDR3 here is CASRHPGQGADTQYF. CDR3 coding DNA: TGTGCCAGTAGGCATCCGGGACAGGGAGCAGATACGCAGTATTTT. V is TRBV19 and J is TRBJ2-3, with TRBD1 identical over 9 bases. From germline, CDR1 is LNHDA and CDR2 SQIVND (reference sequence). After removal of 6 bases from V and 4 bases from J, the junction contained 8 bases not matched to a gene. This CDR3 has 15 residues.

CDR3 protein: CASSLVAGTAEAFF. The CDR3 DNA follows: TGTGCCAGCAGCTTAGTCGCAGGGACGGCTGAAGCTTTCTTT. The chain recombines TRBV7-6 with TRBJ1-1; D possibly corresponds to TRBD1 (5 bases). In germline, CDR1 is SGHVS, CDR2 FNYEAQ. The CDR3 contains 14 residues. V dropped 1 base and J dropped 6 bases, with 12 bases sitting between them.

This chain uses TRBV4-1 with TRBJ2-7; a possible D gene is TRBD1 (6 bases). CDR3 length: 15 residues. Deletions cut 2 bases from V and 2 bases from J, with 13 bases between. Germline CDR1 MGHRA, CDR2 YSYEKL. For the CDR3, the DNA is TGCGCCAGCAGCCAACAGGGGTTTCCAGCCTACGAGCAGTACTTC. It encodes CASSQQGFPAYEQYF.

This sequence joins TRBV7-6 and TRBJ2-7; TRBD2 is a possible D gene (5 bases). Germline V gene data show CDR1 as SGHVS and CDR2 as FNYEAQ. Between the trimmed V and J ends, which lost 3 bases and 2 bases, there was a span of 14 bases. This CDR3 comprises 15 residues. This chain's CDR3 is CASSLSAGLTYEQYF. CDR3 sequence (DNA): TGTGCCAGCAGCTTGTCGGCCGGACTGACCTACGAGCAGTACTTC.

The genes are TRBV5-1 and TRBJ2-5; weak D call: TRBD2 (5 bases). This CDR3 has 14 residues. V was pared by 0 bases and J by 5 bases, with 11 bases between. CDR1 is SGHRS, CDR2 YFSETQ, per germline. The CDR3 DNA sequence: TGCGCCAGCAGCTTGGCCGGGATCAAGGAGACCCAGTACTTC. This encodes CASSLAGIKETQYF.

This clone was counted only a few times. The chain employs TRBV7-8 and TRBJ1-4; D is perhaps TRBD1 (6 bases). This CDR3 has 15 residues. CDR1 is SGHVS, CDR2 FQNEAQ, per germline. Deletions cut 8 bases from V and 3 bases from J, with 16 bases between. CDR3 sequence: CASGPGAGANEKLFF. CDR3 DNA sequence: TGTGCCAGCGGCCCAGGGGCGGGAGCTAATGAAAAACTGTTTTTT.

DNA of the CDR3: TGTGCCAGCAGTCCCCGGTGGAGAGGTGGGAATCAGCCCCAGCATTTT. It yields the protein CASSPRWRGGNQPQHF. The chain is built from TRBV27 and TRBJ1-5; D ambiguous. CDR1 is MNHEY and CDR2 is SMNVEV in the germline V gene (reference sequence). The CDR3 is made up of 16 amino acids. Trimming cost V 5 bases and J 4 bases, with 18 bases left between them.

This clone was observed a single time. This rearrangement joins TRBV27 to TRBJ2-2, with D possibly being TRBD1 or TRBD2 (5 bases each). In germline, CDR1 is MNHEY, CDR2 SMNVEV (reference sequence). Trimming removed 6 bases from V and 9 bases from J, with 20 bases in between. This CDR3 contains 15 residues. This CDR3 reads CASRTAPGAARELFF. The CDR3 DNA follows: TGTGCCAGCAGGACCGCCCCCGGGGCGGCCCGGGAGCTGTTTTTT.

This clone was picked up a small number of times. The rearrangement joins TRBV9 to TRBJ2-1, with D unresolved. The germline gives CDR1 SGDLS, CDR2 YYNGEE. Trimming pared 0 bases from V and 9 bases from J, leaving 13 bases between. The CDR3 runs 14 residues. CDR3 coding DNA: TGTGCCAGCAGCGTAGGTAACTCCGGCCCTGAGCAGTTCTTC. This codes for CASSVGNSGPEQFF.

This rearrangement joins TRBV28 to TRBJ1-1; D may be TRBD1 (6 bases). Trimming cost V 2 bases and J 1 base, with 8 bases left between them. The CDR3 contains 14 residues. In germline, CDR1 is MDHEN, CDR2 SYDVKM. The CDR3 bases are TGTGCCAGCAGTTTACAGGGGAAGAACACTGAAGCTTTCTTT. Protein product: CASSLQGKNTEAFF.

The chain has TRBV19 and TRBJ1-5; D ambiguous. V lost 7 bases and J 7 bases, leaving 20 bases between the germline ends. CDR1 LNHDA and CDR2 SQIVND come from the germline V gene (reference sequence). The CDR3 covers 15 residues. The CDR3 region is CASTIAAREKQPQHF. The CDR3 coding sequence is TGTGCCAGTACCATAGCGGCGCGTGAGAAGCAGCCCCAGCATTTT. The complete variable domain, with remaining parts taken from reference TRBV19 and TRBJ1-5, reads DGGITQSPKYLFRKEGQNVTLSCEQNLNHDAMYWYRQDPGQGLRLIYYSQIVNDFQKGDIAEGYSVSREKKESFPLTVTSAQKNPTAFYLCASTIAAREKQPQHFGDGTRLSIL.

The V and J genes are TRBV9 and TRBJ2-1; D is unresolved. The CDR3 spans 16 residues. V dropped 7 bases and J dropped 0 bases, with 17 bases sitting between them. Per germline, CDR1 SGDLS and CDR2 YYNGEE. The CDR3 here is CASGLHGGSSYNEQFF. The CDR3 region has the DNA TGTGCCAGCGGCTTGCATGGCGGAAGCTCCTACAATGAGCAGTTCTTC.

As regards this clone: Other DNA sequences of this sample code for an identical CDR3. The genes are TRBV5-6 and TRBJ2-7; D might be TRBD2 (5 bases). The CDR3 is 13 amino acids. CDR1 SGHDT and CDR2 YYEEEE come from the germline V gene. V lost 2 bases to trimming and J lost 0 bases, with 6 bases between them. CDR3 in DNA: TGTGCCAGCAGCTTAGGGAGCTCCTACGAGCAGTACTTC. Translation gives CASSLGSSYEQYF.

The sample holds one count of this clone. This chain's CDR3 is CASSVVGAPTDTQYF. In nucleotides, the CDR3 is TGTGCCAGTAGTGTCGTGGGGGCTCCGACAGATACGCAGTATTTT. This rearrangement joins TRBV19 to TRBJ2-3, with D possibly being TRBD1 (6 bases). This CDR3 has 15 amino acids. V lost 5 bases to trimming and J lost 3 bases, with 15 bases between them. Germline CDR1 is LNHDA and CDR2 is SQIVND (reference sequence). Full variable domain (missing parts from reference TRBV19 and TRBJ2-3): DGGITQSPKYLFRKEGQNVTLSCEQNLNHDAMYWYRQDPGQGLRLIYYSQIVNDFQKGDIAEGYSVSREKKESFPLTVTSAQKNPTAFYLCASSVVGAPTDTQYFGPGTRLTVL.

The rearrangement links TRBV18 to TRBJ2-3; D may match TRBD1 or TRBD2 (6 bases each). Germline values: CDR1 KGHSH, CDR2 LQKENI. The CDR3 totals 17 residues. The germline V and J ends were trimmed by 2 bases and 0 bases, with 15 bases remaining between them. The CDR3 DNA sequence: TGTGCCAGCTCACCAGAGGAGGGGGTGACTAGCACAGATACGCAGTATTTT. Amino acids: CASSPEEGVTSTDTQYF. Full variable domain (remainder filled in from reference TRBV18 and TRBJ2-3): NAGVMQNPRHLVRRRGQEARLRCSPMKGHSHVYWYRQLPEEGLKFMVYLQKENIIDESGMPKERFSAEFPKEGPSILRIQQVVRGDSAAYFCASSPEEGVTSTDTQYFGPGTRLTVL.